This TCR beta chain was captured in a study of blood T cell repertoires in COVID-19. In the study overall: Italy, Spain and the United States were the sources of the convalescent and acute COVID-19 samples. Sources were T cells, B-cell-depleted T cells, or PBMCs; the material itself was cDNA or gDNA.

Per the original methods: Researchers report that nucleated cell counts were estimated from reference gene primer amplification. Sequencing used immunoSEQ multiplex PCR; TCRdb keeps in-frame clones, though not all of them. Clonal size and the V and J genes are those of that table, whereas D and trimming came from the DNA. Here the sample spans approximately 150,000 clones, around nine tenths being singletons. The Seattle patients, enrolled during active infection, were followed longitudinally. Trimming shortened V by 3 bases and J by 1 base, and 9 bases separated the two germline ends. CDR3 size: 15 residues. Germline CDR1 is SGHTA and CDR2 is FQGNSA.

The rearrangement links TRBV7-2 to TRBJ2-2; D possibly corresponds to TRBD1 (6 bases). Sequenced input: peripheral blood. The sequence came from a woman older than 75 with COVID-19, enrolled during active disease. The CDR3 coding sequence is TGTGCCAGCAGCTTTGTACAGGGGAACACCGGGGAGCTGTTTTTT. Amino acids: CASSFVQGNTGELFF.